The 4 T cell receptor beta chains given below trace back to one sample, sequenced in a study of blood T cell repertoires in COVID-19. Libraries were prepared by immunoSEQ multiplex PCR; TCRdb keeps only in-frame clonotypes and omits some of them. In the table there are more than 200,000 clones, around nine tenths of which are singletons. The specimen was PBMCs or T cells enriched from blood (not recorded which). All receptors come from a woman aged 25 to 39 who had recovered from COVID-19.

V usage is TRBV27 and J usage is TRBJ1-2; 9 bases agree with TRBD1. CDR3 size: 17 residues. The V gene's germline CDR1 is MNHEY and CDR2 SMNVEV (reference sequence). V lost 5 bases, J lost 2 bases, and 12 bases stayed unmatched. The CDR3 DNA sequence: TGTGCCAGCAGTCCAAGGGACAGGGACAAATGGAACTATGGCTACACCTTC. Translation: CASSPRDRDKWNYGYTF.

The chain combines TRBV27 with TRBJ2-1; 12 bases fit TRBD2. V lost 2 bases, J lost 4 bases, and 9 bases stayed unmatched. Germline V gene data show CDR1 as MNHEY and CDR2 as SMNVEV (reference sequence). CDR3 length: 18 residues. CDR3 nucleotide sequence: TGTGCCAGCAGTTTAAAAGTACGTCTAGCGGGGGGGTACAATGAGCAGTTCTTC. Translated, it gives CASSLKVRLAGGYNEQFF.

The rearrangement joins TRBV29-1 to TRBJ1-5; 10 positions agree with TRBD1. CDR1 and CDR2 from the germline V gene are SQVTM and ANQGSEA. The CDR3 contains 15 residues. V lost 4 bases to trimming and J lost 4 bases; unmatched junction nucleotides: 7. The CDR3 region is CSVAQTGGGNQPQHF. The CDR3 region has the DNA TGCAGCGTTGCGCAGACAGGGGGCGGTAATCAGCCCCAGCATTTT. Full variable domain (remainder filled in from reference TRBV29-1 and TRBJ1-5): SAVISQKPSRDICQRGTSLTIQCQVDSQVTMMFWYRQQPGQSLTLIATANQGSEATYESGFVIDKFPISRPNLTFSTLTVSNMSPEDSSIYLCSVAQTGGGNQPQHFGDGTRLSIL.

The chain has TRBV3-1 (or the pseudogene TRBV3-2) and TRBJ1-2; the D is unclear. This CDR3 has 15 residues. V dropped 1 base and J dropped 4 bases, with 13 bases sitting between them. Germline V gene data show CDR1 as LGHDT and CDR2 as YNNKEL (reference sequence). The CDR3 is CASSQGKGETYGYTF. CDR3 DNA sequence: TGTGCCAGCAGCCAAGGGAAGGGAGAAACCTATGGCTACACCTTC.